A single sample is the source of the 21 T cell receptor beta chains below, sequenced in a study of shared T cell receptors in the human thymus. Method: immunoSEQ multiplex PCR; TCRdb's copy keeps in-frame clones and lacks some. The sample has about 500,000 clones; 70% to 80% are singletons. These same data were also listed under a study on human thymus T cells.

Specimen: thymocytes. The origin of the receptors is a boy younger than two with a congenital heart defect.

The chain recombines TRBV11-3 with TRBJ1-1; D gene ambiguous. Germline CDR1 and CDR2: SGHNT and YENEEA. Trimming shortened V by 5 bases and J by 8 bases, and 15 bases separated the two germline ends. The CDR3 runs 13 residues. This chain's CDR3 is CASSPSREGEAFF. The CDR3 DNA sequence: TGTGCCAGCAGCCCCTCCCGGGAAGGCGAAGCTTTCTTT.

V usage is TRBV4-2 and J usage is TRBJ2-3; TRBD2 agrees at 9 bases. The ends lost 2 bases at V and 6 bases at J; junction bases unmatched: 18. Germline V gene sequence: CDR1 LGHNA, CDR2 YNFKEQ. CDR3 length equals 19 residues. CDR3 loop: CASSQRPGGTSGRRDTQYF. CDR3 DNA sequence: TGTGCCAGCAGCCAACGCCCCGGTGGTACGAGCGGGAGGAGGGATACGCAGTATTTT.

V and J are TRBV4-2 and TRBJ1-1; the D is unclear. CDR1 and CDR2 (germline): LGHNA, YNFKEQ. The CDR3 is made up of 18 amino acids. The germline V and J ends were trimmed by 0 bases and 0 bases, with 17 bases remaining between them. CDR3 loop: CASSQDIYREILNTEAFF. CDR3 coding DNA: TGTGCCAGCAGCCAAGATATTTACCGGGAGATACTGAACACTGAAGCTTTCTTT.

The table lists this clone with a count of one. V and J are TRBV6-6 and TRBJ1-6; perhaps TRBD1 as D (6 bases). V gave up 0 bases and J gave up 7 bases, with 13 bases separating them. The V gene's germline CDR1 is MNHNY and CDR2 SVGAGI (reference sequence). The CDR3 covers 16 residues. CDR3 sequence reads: CASSYSAGTLNSPLHF. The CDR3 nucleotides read TGTGCCAGCAGTTACTCCGCAGGGACATTGAATTCACCCCTCCACTTT.

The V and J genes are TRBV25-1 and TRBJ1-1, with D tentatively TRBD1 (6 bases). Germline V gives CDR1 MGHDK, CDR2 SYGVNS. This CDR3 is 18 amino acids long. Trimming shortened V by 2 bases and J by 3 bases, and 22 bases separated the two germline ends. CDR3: CASSESPPKGEQDTEAFF. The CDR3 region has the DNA TGTGCCAGCAGTGAAAGCCCCCCGAAGGGGGAGCAGGACACTGAAGCTTTCTTT.

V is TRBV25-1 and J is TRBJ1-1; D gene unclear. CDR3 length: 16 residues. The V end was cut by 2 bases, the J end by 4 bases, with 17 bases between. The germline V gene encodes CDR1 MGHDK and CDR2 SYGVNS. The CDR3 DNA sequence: TGTGCCAGCAGTGAAAAAGGCAGAGAGGTGAGCACTGAAGCTTTCTTT. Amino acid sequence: CASSEKGREVSTEAFF.

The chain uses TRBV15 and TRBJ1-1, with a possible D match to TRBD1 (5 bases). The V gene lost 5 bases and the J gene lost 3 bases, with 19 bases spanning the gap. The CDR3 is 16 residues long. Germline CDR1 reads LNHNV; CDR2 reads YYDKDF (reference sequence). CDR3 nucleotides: TGTGCCACCAGCGGACGTGGGAAGGGGATAGACACTGAAGCTTTCTTT. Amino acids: CATSGRGKGIDTEAFF.

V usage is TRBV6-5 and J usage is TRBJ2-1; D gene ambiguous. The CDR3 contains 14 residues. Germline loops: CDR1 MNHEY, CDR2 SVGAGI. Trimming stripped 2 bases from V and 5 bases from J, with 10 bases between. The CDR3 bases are TGTGCCAGCAGTTACCGAGAAGAGGACAATGAGCAGTTCTTC. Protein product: CASSYREEDNEQFF.

CDR3 nucleotide sequence: TGTGCCATCCTACAGGGCCCCCTTTACGAGCAGTACTTC. Amino acids: CAILQGPLYEQYF. The chain uses TRBV11-2 and TRBJ2-7; a weak D match, TRBD1 (6 bases). Germline CDR1 and CDR2: SGHAT and FQNNGV. V was shortened by 10 bases and J by 4 bases, with 17 bases between the two germline ends. CDR3 size: 13 residues. The full variable domain, with the rest looked up from reference TRBV11-2 and TRBJ2-7, is EAGVAQSPRYKIIEKRQSVAFWCNPISGHATLYWYQQILGQGPKLLIQFQNNGVVDDSQLPKDRFSAERLKGVDSTLKIQPAKLEDSAVYLCAILQGPLYEQYFGPGTRLTVT.

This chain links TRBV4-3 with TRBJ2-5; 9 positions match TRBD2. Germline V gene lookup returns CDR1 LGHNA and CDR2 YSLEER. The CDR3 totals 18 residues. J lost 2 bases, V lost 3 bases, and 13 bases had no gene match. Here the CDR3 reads CASSHADDSGRNQETQYF. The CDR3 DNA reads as TGCGCCAGCAGCCACGCGGATGATAGCGGGAGAAATCAAGAGACCCAGTACTTC.

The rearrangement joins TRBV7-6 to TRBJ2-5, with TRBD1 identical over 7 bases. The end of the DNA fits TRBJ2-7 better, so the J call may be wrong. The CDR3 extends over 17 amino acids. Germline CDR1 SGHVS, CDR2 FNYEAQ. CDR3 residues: CASSSTPGQPNSYEQYF. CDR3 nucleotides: TGTGCCAGCAGCTCGACGCCGGGACAGCCTAACTCCTACGAGCAGTACTTC.

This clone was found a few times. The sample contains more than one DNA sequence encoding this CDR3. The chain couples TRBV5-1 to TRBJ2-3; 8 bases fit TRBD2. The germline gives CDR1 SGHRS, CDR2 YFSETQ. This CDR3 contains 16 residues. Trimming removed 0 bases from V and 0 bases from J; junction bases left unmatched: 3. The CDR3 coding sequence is TGCGCCAGCAGCTTGGGACTAGCGCCTAGCACAGATACGCAGTATTTT. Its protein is CASSLGLAPSTDTQYF.

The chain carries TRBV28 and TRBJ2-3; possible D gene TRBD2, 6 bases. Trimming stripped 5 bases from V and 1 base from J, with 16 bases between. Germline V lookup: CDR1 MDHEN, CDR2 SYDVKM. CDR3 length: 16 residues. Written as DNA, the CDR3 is TGTGCCAGCAGTCGTCGGAGGGGATTGGGCACAGATACGCAGTATTTT. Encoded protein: CASSRRRGLGTDTQYF.

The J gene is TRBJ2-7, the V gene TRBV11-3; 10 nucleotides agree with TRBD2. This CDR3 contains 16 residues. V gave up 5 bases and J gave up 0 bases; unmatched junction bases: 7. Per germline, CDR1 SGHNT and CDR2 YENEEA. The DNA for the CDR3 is TGTGCCAGCAGCCCCCCGGGACTAGCGAGCTCCTACGAGCAGTACTTC. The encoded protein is CASSPPGLASSYEQYF.

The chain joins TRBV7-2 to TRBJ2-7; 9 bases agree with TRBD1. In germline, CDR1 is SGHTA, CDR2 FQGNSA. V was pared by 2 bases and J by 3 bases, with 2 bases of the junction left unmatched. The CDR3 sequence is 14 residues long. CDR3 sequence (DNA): TGTGCCAGCAGCTTAACGGACAGGGGCTACGAGCAGTACTTC. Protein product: CASSLTDRGYEQYF.

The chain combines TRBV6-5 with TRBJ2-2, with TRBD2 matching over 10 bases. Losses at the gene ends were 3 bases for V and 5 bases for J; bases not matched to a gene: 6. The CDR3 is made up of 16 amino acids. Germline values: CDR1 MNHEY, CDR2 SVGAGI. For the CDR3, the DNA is TGTGCCAGCAGTTATGGAGCGGGAGGGCTGACCGGGGAGCTGTTTTTT. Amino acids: CASSYGAGGLTGELFF.

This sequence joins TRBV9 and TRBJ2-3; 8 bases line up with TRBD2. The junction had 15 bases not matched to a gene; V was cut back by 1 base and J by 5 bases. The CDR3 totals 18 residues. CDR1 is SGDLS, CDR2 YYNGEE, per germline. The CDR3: CASSVNAIAGIREDTQYF. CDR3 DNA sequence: TGTGCCAGCAGCGTAAACGCGATAGCGGGGATAAGGGAAGATACGCAGTATTTT.

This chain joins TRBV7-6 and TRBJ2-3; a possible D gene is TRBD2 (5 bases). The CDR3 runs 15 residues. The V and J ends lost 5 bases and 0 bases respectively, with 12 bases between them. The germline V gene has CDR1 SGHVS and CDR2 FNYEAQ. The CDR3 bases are TGTGCCAGCAGCCCTACTGGCGGGAGCACAGATACGCAGTATTTT. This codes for CASSPTGGSTDTQYF.

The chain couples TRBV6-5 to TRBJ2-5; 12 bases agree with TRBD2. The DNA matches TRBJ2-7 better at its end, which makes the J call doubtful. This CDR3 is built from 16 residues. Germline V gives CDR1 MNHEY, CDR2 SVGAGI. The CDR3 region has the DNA TGTGCCAGCAGTTACCGACTAGCGGGGGTTATTGGCGAGCAGTACTTC. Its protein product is CASSYRLAGVIGEQYF.

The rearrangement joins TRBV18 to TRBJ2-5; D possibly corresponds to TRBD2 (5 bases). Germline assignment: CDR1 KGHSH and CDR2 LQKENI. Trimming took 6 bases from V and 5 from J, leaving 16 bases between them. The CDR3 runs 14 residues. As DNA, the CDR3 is TGTGCCAGCTCCCTAGGCCGGACGGGGGAGACCCAGTACTTC. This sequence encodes CASSLGRTGETQYF.

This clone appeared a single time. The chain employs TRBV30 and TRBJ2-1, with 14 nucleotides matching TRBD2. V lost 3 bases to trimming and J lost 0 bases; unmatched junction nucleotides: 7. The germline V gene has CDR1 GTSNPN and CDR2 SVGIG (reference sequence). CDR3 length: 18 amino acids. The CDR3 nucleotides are TGTGCCTGGAGCAACGGACTAGCGGGAGGAAGCTCCTACAATGAGCAGTTCTTC. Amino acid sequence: CAWSNGLAGGSSYNEQFF.